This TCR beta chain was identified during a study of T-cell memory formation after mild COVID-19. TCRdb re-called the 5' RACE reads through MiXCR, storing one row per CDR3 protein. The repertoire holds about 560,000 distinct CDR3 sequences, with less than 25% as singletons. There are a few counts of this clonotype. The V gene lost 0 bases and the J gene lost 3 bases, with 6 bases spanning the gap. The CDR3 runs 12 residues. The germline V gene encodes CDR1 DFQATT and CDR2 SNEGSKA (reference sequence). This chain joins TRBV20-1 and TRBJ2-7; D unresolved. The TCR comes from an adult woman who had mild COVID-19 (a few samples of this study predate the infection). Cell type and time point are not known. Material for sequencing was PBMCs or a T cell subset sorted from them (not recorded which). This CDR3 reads CSARDPDYEQYF. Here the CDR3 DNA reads TGCAGTGCTAGAGATCCTGACTACGAGCAGTACTTC.